Listed here are 23 T cell receptor beta chains from one sample, sequenced in a study of T cell repertoires in cytomegalovirus infection. TCRdb processed the reads anew with MiXCR; each CDR3 protein has one entry. Here the sample spans about 190,000 distinct CDR3 sequences, about a tenth being singletons. The sample consisted of PBMCs. The receptors stem from a human donor in good health (CMV status not recorded). Some clones in this sample may be carry-over from other donors' samples.

The sample holds many counts of this clonotype. V is TRBV10-3 and J is TRBJ2-1, with D perhaps TRBD2 (5 bases). The germline V gene has CDR1 ENHRY and CDR2 SYGVKD. V was cut by 4 bases and J by 6 bases, with 16 bases left in between. This CDR3 is built from 15 residues. The CDR3 reads CAISGSVGVGNEQFF. For the CDR3, the DNA is TGTGCCATCAGTGGCTCCGTCGGGGTCGGCAATGAGCAGTTCTTC.

At least ten counts were recorded for this clonotype. The chain joins TRBV7-9 to TRBJ2-7, with D maybe TRBD2 (6 bases). CDR1 and CDR2 from the germline V gene are SEHNR and FQNEAQ (reference sequence). This CDR3 is 14 amino acids long. Trimming shortened V by 4 bases and J by 2 bases, and 12 bases separated the two germline ends. This CDR3 is CASSSPTRAYEQYF. The CDR3 bases are TGTGCCAGCAGCTCACCGACTAGAGCCTACGAGCAGTACTTC.

This chain uses TRBV29-1 with TRBJ1-2; tentatively, D is TRBD1 (5 bases). The germline V and J ends were trimmed by 7 bases and 7 bases, with 13 bases remaining between them. The CDR3 sequence is 11 residues long. The V gene's germline CDR1 is SQVTM and CDR2 ANQGSEA. The CDR3 region is CSAGSGGGYTF. CDR3 DNA sequence: TGCAGCGCCGGGTCGGGGGGTGGCTACACCTTC.

In the case of this clonotype: Germline and junction disagree at one end, which may indicate a read error. V usage is TRBV10-3 and J usage is TRBJ1-3; TRBD1 agrees at 8 bases. CDR1 and CDR2 (germline): ENHRY, SYGVKD. This CDR3 has 14 residues. CDR3 sequence: CAIRQGDPGNTICF. CDR3 nucleotide sequence: TGTGCCATCAGACAGGGGGACCCTGGAAACACCATATGTTTT.

This clonotype was seen ten or more times. This sequence joins TRBV28 and TRBJ2-1, with 11 bases identical to TRBD2. J lost 4 bases, V lost 3 bases, and 11 bases had no gene match. The CDR3 runs to 18 residues. Germline V CDR1 and CDR2: MDHEN, SYDVKM. CDR3 residues: CASSFSSTSGSKYNEQFF. Here the CDR3 DNA reads TGTGCCAGCAGTTTCAGCAGCACTAGCGGGAGTAAATACAATGAGCAGTTCTTC.

There are a few counts of this clonotype. The chain uses TRBV2 and TRBJ2-1, with D possibly being TRBD1 or TRBD2 (5 bases each). V lost 7 bases and J 10 bases, leaving 20 bases between the germline ends. The CDR3 is 14 residues long. Germline CDR1 and CDR2: SNHLY and FYNNEI. The CDR3 nucleotides read TGTGCCAGCAACCTCGGGGCGCGCGGATACGAGCAGTTCTTC. It encodes CASNLGARGYEQFF.

This chain links TRBV9 with TRBJ1-2; 7 nucleotides align to TRBD1. The CDR3 consists of 16 residues. In germline, CDR1 is SGDLS, CDR2 YYNGEE. The V gene end was trimmed by 7 bases and the J gene end by 1 base; junction bases not matched to a gene: 13. The CDR3 nucleotides are TGTGCCAGCTTCGGGGGTGGACAGGAATATAACTATGGCTACACCTTC. It is translated as CASFGGGQEYNYGYTF.

In this sample, this clonotype turned up many times. The chain couples TRBV7-2 to TRBJ2-7; 13 positions match TRBD2. The V and J ends lost 4 bases and 3 bases, in that order; junction bases with no gene match: 3. The CDR3 contains 15 residues. Germline V lookup: CDR1 SGHTA, CDR2 FQGNSA. CDR3 DNA: TGTGCCAGCAGCTCAGGACTAGCGGGGGTCTACGAGCAGTACTTC. Translation gives CASSSGLAGVYEQYF.

This chain joins TRBV10-2 and TRBJ2-3; D is perhaps TRBD1 or TRBD2 (6 bases each). V lost 8 bases and J lost 2, with 8 bases in between. The CDR3 spans 12 residues. Germline CDR1 is WSHSY and CDR2 is SAAADI. The CDR3 DNA follows: TGCGCCAGCGGGGGGCACACAGATACGCAGTATTTT. Translated, it gives CASGGHTDTQYF.

At least ten counts were recorded for this clonotype. This chain connects TRBV7-2 to TRBJ2-7, with 8 positions matching TRBD1. CDR1 and CDR2 (germline): SGHTA, FQGNSA. CDR3 length equals 15 residues. V trimming: 8 bases; J trimming: 4 bases; junction bases outside the gene matches: 13. The CDR3 coding sequence is TGTGCCAGCGGGGCAAGACAGGGGTCCCATTACGAGCAGTACTTC. This sequence encodes CASGARQGSHYEQYF. Together with reference TRBV7-2 and TRBJ2-7, the CDR3 gives the full variable domain: GAGVSQSPSNKVTEKGKDVELRCDPISGHTALYWYRQSLGQGLEFLIYFQGNSAPDKSGLPSDRFSAERTGGSVSTLTIQRTQQEDSAVYLCASGARQGSHYEQYFGPGTRLTVT.

This clonotype was observed a handful of times. The rearrangement joins TRBV12-3 or TRBV12-4 to TRBJ1-2, with no clear D. The CDR3 consists of 12 residues. V lost 5 bases and J 7 bases, leaving 11 bases between the germline ends. CDR3 sequence reads: CASSPRIGGYTF. The CDR3 coding sequence is TGTGCCAGCAGTCCTCGGATAGGTGGCTACACCTTC.

This clonotype was counted at least ten times. The chain links TRBV6-1 to TRBJ2-1, with D unclear. The CDR3 has 12 amino acids. Germline CDR1 MNHNS, CDR2 SASEGT. The V end was cut by 5 bases, the J end by 8 bases, with 10 bases between. Written as DNA, the CDR3 is TGTGCCAGCAGTTTCGGACGAGATGAGCAGTTCTTC. Protein: CASSFGRDEQFF.

This clonotype was recorded at least ten times. The chain is built from TRBV7-8 and TRBJ1-5, with a possible D match to TRBD1 (5 bases). CDR1 is SGHVS, CDR2 FQNEAQ, per germline. The CDR3 has 15 amino acids. Trimming left V 5 bases short and J 10 bases short, with 21 bases between. The CDR3 sequence is CASSPDGTRGSPQHF. CDR3 sequence (DNA): TGTGCCAGCAGCCCGGACGGTACGAGGGGATCACCCCAGCATTTT.

The chain's CDR3 is CASSVEREAYNEQFF. The CDR3, as DNA: TGTGCCAGCAGTGTTGAACGGGAAGCCTACAATGAGCAGTTCTTC. V usage is TRBV25-1 and J usage is TRBJ2-1; possible D gene TRBD2, 5 bases. The CDR3 spans 15 residues. Germline V CDR1 and CDR2: MGHDK, SYGVNS. The V end was cut by 4 bases, the J end by 2 bases, with 12 bases between.

The sample holds many counts of this clonotype. The chain couples TRBV7-6 to TRBJ1-1; 9 bases are a match to TRBD1. V was pared by 4 bases and J by 2 bases, with 5 bases of the junction left unmatched. Germline assignment: CDR1 SGHVS and CDR2 FNYEAQ. There are 15 residues in the CDR3. The CDR3, as DNA: TGTGCCAGCAGCTCAGAACAGGGGGCCAACACTGAAGCTTTCTTT. Residues: CASSSEQGANTEAFF.

This clonotype has a handful of counts. This chain links TRBV28 with TRBJ2-5; D not certain. The CDR3 runs to 15 residues. Deletions cut 7 bases from V and 6 bases from J, with 21 bases between. Germline V gene data show CDR1 as MDHEN and CDR2 as SYDVKM. The CDR3, as DNA: TGTGCCAGCACCTGGCAGGCCCACCCTTGGAAGACCCAGTACTTC. Its protein product is CASTWQAHPWKTQYF.

This clonotype was counted between two and nine times. CDR3 DNA: TGTGCCAGCAGGACAGGGGTCGGGGAGCTGTTTTTT. Translation: CASRTGVGELFF. V is TRBV6-6 and J is TRBJ2-2; 8 bases map to TRBD1. Germline trimming cut 6 bases from V and 7 bases from J; bases unmatched to any gene: 1. This CDR3 spans 12 amino acids. CDR1 MNHNY and CDR2 SVGAGI come from the germline V gene (reference sequence).

This clonotype was picked up many times. The CDR3 is CASSFSEFSYNPNQPQHF. CDR3 nucleotides: TGTGCCAGCAGCTTTTCGGAGTTCAGCTACAATCCCAATCAGCCCCAGCATTTT. The chain links TRBV7-2 to TRBJ1-5; the D is unclear. Germline CDR1 and CDR2: SGHTA and FQGNSA. CDR3 size: 18 residues. V was shortened by 3 bases and J by 3 bases, with 21 bases between the two germline ends.

This clonotype was detected ten times or more. The chain couples TRBV5-1 to TRBJ2-7; 9 bases are shared with TRBD1. V lost 4 bases to trimming and J lost 4 bases; unmatched junction nucleotides: 9. Germline V gives CDR1 SGHRS, CDR2 YFSETQ. This CDR3 is built from 15 residues. This chain's CDR3 is CASSEGTGTGYEQYF. The CDR3 DNA sequence: TGCGCCAGCAGCGAGGGGACAGGGACTGGATACGAGCAGTACTTC. The whole variable domain, filled in from reference TRBV5-1 and TRBJ2-7, reads KAGVTQTPRYLIKTRGQQVTLSCSPISGHRSVSWYQQTPGQGLQFLFEYFSETQRNKGNFPGRFSGRQFSNSRSEMNVSTLELGDSALYLCASSEGTGTGYEQYFGPGTRLTVT.

This clonotype was seen many times. This chain connects TRBV7-8 to TRBJ1-5, with 7 bases that match TRBD1. The CDR3 extends over 14 amino acids. Germline lookup yields CDR1 SGHVS and CDR2 FQNEAQ. The V and J ends lost 4 bases and 3 bases, in that order; junction bases with no gene match: 3. CDR3 DNA sequence: TGTGCCAGCAGCTGGGACAGTTACAATCAGCCCCAGCATTTT. Amino acid sequence: CASSWDSYNQPQHF.

Ten or more counts support this clonotype. This chain joins TRBV7-2 and TRBJ2-3; 10 bases match TRBD2. The CDR3 totals 17 residues. V dropped 2 bases and J dropped 2; count of bases not matched to a gene: 7. CDR1 and CDR2 from the germline V gene are SGHTA and FQGNSA. CDR3 loop: CASSLRPLAGPTDTQYF. CDR3 DNA sequence: TGTGCCAGCAGCTTAAGGCCACTAGCGGGGCCCACAGATACGCAGTATTTT.

This clonotype occurred many times. The V call is TRBV2, the J call TRBJ1-3; D is perhaps TRBD1 (6 bases). V lost 3 bases, J lost 3 bases, and 12 bases lay in between. The CDR3 sequence is 15 residues long. Per germline, CDR1 SNHLY and CDR2 FYNNEI. As DNA, the CDR3 is TGTGCCAGCAGTGAGGGACAAAACGGTGGAAACACCATATATTTT. Protein sequence: CASSEGQNGGNTIYF.

This clonotype was recorded many times. This rearrangement joins TRBV7-2 to TRBJ2-7, with no clear D. The CDR3 sequence is 16 residues long. The V gene lost 6 bases and the J gene lost 4 bases, with 22 bases spanning the gap. From germline, CDR1 is SGHTA and CDR2 FQGNSA. For the CDR3, the DNA is TGTGCCAGCAGTTTCGGCCGCAGGAACGACCTATACGAGCAGTACTTC. It yields the protein CASSFGRRNDLYEQYF.